This TCR beta chain emerged from a study of T cell responses to AZD1222 COVID-19 vaccine. Whole-study context: Second-dose intervals near 4 or 12 weeks were combined.

The repertoire was sequenced with immunoSEQ multiplex PCR; TCRdb's copy has only in-frame clones and lacks some. The table records roughly 250,000 clones, over 90% of them present only once. V trimming: 4 bases; J trimming: 6 bases; junction bases outside the gene matches: 7. The germline CDR1 and CDR2 sequences are LGHDT and YNNKEL (reference sequence). CDR3 length: 14 amino acids. Study-level points and caveats: The sample set comprised mostly white British donors with more females, and clonal diversity was possibly underestimated. Once two AZD1222 doses were given, Spike-specific TCR breadth and depth went up.

Details on this clone: No antigen is known for it.

The sequences come from peripheral blood, collected on day 0 of AZD1222 vaccination. The receptor comes from an adult in good health. The V call is TRBV3-1 (or the pseudogene TRBV3-2), the J call TRBJ2-7; 9 nucleotides align to TRBD1. CDR3 sequence reads: CASSPHRTGAEQYF. CDR3 bases: TGTGCCAGCAGCCCCCATAGGACAGGGGCCGAGCAGTACTTC.